This TCR beta chain was retrieved from a study of Graves' ophthalmopathy and Graves' hyperthyroidism. Amplification of TCR beta CDR3 regions used RNA transcripts. RT-PCR with HTBI primers came first, then second-round multiplex PCR. Using its own MiXCR run on the multiplex PCR reads, TCRdb lists one record per CDR3 protein. The sample has around 1,000,000 distinct CDR3 sequences; approximately 35% are singletons. With respect to this clonotype: A single base separates this from a much larger clone, so it may be a read error.

The material sequenced was peripheral blood or thyroid tissue (not recorded which). This sequence was found in an adult man with Graves' hyperthyroidism.

This CDR3 is CASSPYGRRGVTNTEAFF. The CDR3 DNA sequence: TGTGCCAGCAGTCCATATGGAAGACGGGGGGTAACGAACACTGAAGCTTTCTTT. The V gene is TRBV7-8, the J gene TRBJ1-1, with D maybe TRBD1 (5 bases). Trimming removed 6 bases from V and 1 base from J, with 24 bases in between. The germline V gene has CDR1 SGHVS and CDR2 FQNEAQ. The CDR3 is 18 amino acids.